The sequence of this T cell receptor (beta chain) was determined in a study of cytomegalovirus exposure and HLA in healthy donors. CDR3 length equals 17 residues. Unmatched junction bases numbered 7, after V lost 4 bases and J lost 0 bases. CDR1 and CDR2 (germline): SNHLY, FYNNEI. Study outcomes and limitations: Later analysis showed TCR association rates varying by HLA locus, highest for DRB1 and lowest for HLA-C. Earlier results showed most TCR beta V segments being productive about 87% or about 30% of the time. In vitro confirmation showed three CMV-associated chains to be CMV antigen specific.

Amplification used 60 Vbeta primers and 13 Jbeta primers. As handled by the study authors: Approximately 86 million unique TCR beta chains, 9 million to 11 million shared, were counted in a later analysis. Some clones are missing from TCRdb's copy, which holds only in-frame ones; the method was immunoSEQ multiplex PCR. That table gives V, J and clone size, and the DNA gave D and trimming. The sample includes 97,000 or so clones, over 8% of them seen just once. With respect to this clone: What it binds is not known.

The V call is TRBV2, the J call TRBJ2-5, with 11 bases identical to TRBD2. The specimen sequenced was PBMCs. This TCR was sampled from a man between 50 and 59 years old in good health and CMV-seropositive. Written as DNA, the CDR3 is TGTGCCAGCAGTGTCCCAGGACTAGCGGGTAACCAAGAGACCCAGTACTTC. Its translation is CASSVPGLAGNQETQYF.